A selection of T cell receptor beta chains follows, all from one sample in a study of shared clonotypes between healthy human individuals. Profiling relied on immunoSEQ multiplex PCR, and the TCRdb table lists in-frame clones only, not all of them. The data hold 950,000 to 1,100,000 clones, with about 80% observed a single time. The sample was memory CD4+ T cells sorted from blood. The source is a man between 18 and 35 years old in good health. Each CDR3 is given with its conserved first and last residue. A D gene is named only where the DNA matches it firmly. Not every row has a clone size; where given, it reads once, few, many or a size class.

CDR3 protein | CDR3 DNA | D gene | J gene | V gene | clone size
CASSYGQGRGQPQHF | TGTGCCAGCAGTTACGGGCAGGGGCGAGGTCAGCCCCAGCATTTT | - | TRBJ1-5 | TRBV6-6 | few
CASRGTDNSPLHF | TGTGCCAGCAGAGGGACAGATAATTCACCCCTCCACTTT | TRBD1 | TRBJ1-6 | TRBV25-1 | -
CASSFDRATNEKLFF | TGTGCCAGCAGCTTTGACCGAGCAACTAATGAAAAACTGTTTTTT | - | TRBJ1-4 | TRBV11-2 | -
CASRGLVGSNEQFF | TGTGCCAGCAGGGGACTAGTCGGTAGCAATGAGCAGTTCTTC | TRBD2 | TRBJ2-1 | TRBV2 | -
CASRTGGGMNTEAFF | TGCGCCAGTCGGACAGGGGGCGGAATGAACACTGAAGCTTTCTTT | TRBD1 | TRBJ1-1 | TRBV5-1 | -
CASSPRTGAGEQYF | TGTGCCAGCAGCCCCAGGACAGGGGCTGGGGAGCAGTACTTC | TRBD1 | TRBJ2-7 | TRBV7-2 | once
CASAIRNEKLFF | TGTGCCAGTGCGATCCGTAATGAAAAACTGTTTTTT | - | TRBJ1-4 | TRBV28 | few
CASSYREITEAFF | TGTGCCAGCAGCTACAGGGAGATCACTGAAGCTTTCTTT | - | TRBJ1-1 | TRBV5-4 | -
CASSVDGNSPLHF | TGTGCCAGCAGCGTAGATGGAAATTCACCCCTCCACTTT | - | TRBJ1-6 | TRBV9 | -
CASSPAGTRGNTIYF | TGTGCCAGCAGCCCCGCGGGAACCAGAGGAAACACCATATATTTT | - | TRBJ1-3 | TRBV5-6 | -
CASSEGTRGYEQYF | TGTGCCAGCAGTGAGGGGACTAGGGGTTACGAGCAGTACTTC | TRBD2 | TRBJ2-7 | TRBV2 | few
CVTGGFNYGYTF | TGTGTGACAGGGGGCTTCAACTATGGCTACACCTTC | TRBD1 | TRBJ1-2 | TRBV19 | -
CASRGDSRLGSYNSPLHF | TGTGCCAGCAGGGGGGACAGTAGGTTGGGCTCCTATAATTCACCCCTCCACTTT | TRBD1 | TRBJ1-6 | TRBV28 | -
CASSPPHSFSYEQYF | TGTGCCAGCAGCCCCCCGCACAGCTTTTCCTACGAGCAGTACTTC | - | TRBJ2-7 | TRBV6-5 | -
CASGTYNEQFF | TGTGCCAGCGGGACCTACAATGAGCAGTTCTTC | - | TRBJ2-1 | TRBV28 | many
CASHRTDLGNTIYF | TGTGCCAGCCACAGGACTGACTTGGGAAACACCATATATTTT | - | TRBJ1-3 | TRBV6-1 | -
CASILSGGARDTQYF | TGTGCCAGCATTCTTTCCGGGGGGGCCAGGGATACGCAGTATTTT | TRBD2 | TRBJ2-3 | TRBV28 | -
CASRDPAWVETQYF | TGTGCCAGCAGGGACCCCGCGTGGGTTGAGACCCAGTACTTC | - | TRBJ2-5 | TRBV2 | few
CAISESTGAHQPQHF | TGTGCCATCAGTGAGTCTACAGGAGCACATCAGCCCCAGCATTTT | - | TRBJ1-5 | TRBV10-3 | few
CAINDSGNTIYF | TGTGCCATCAACGACAGTGGAAACACCATATATTTT | - | TRBJ1-3 | TRBV10-3 | -
CASSPGQGSVGEKLFF | TGTGCCAGCTCACCAGGTCAGGGATCAGTAGGAGAAAAACTGTTTTTT | - | TRBJ1-4 | TRBV18 | -
CASSPAGGKGYTF | TGTGCCAGCAGCCCAGCCGGGGGAAAGGGCTACACCTTC | - | TRBJ1-2 | TRBV7-9 | -
CASSYAGDYGYTF | TGTGCCAGCAGTTACGCGGGGGACTATGGCTACACCTTC | - | TRBJ1-2 | TRBV6-5 | -
CASSRGRISYEQYF | TGTGCCAGCAGCCGTGGACGGATTTCTTACGAGCAGTACTTC | - | TRBJ2-7 | TRBV11-2 | -
CASSGSSYNSPLHF | TGTGCCAGCAGCGGGAGCTCCTATAATTCACCCCTCCACTTT | - | TRBJ1-6 | TRBV27 | -
CASSQRTDGYTF | TGTGCCAGCAGCCAGCGGACGGATGGCTACACCTTC | - | TRBJ1-2 | TRBV7-2 | -
CASSLRNSLYEQYF | TGTGCCAGCAGCTTGCGAAATAGCTTATACGAGCAGTACTTC | - | TRBJ2-7 | TRBV5-6 | -
CAWSTSQETQYF | TGTGCCTGGAGTACATCCCAAGAGACCCAGTACTTC | - | TRBJ2-5 | TRBV30 | -
CASSLQLEAFF | TGTGCCAGCAGTTTACAGCTTGAAGCTTTCTTT | - | TRBJ1-1 | TRBV28 | -
CASSVGTGSSTDTQYF | TGTGCCAGCAGCGTAGGGACAGGGAGTAGCACAGATACGCAGTATTTT | TRBD1 | TRBJ2-3 | TRBV9 | -
CASSPAPGGKANEKLFF | TGCGCCAGCAGCCCGGCCCCAGGGGGGAAGGCTAATGAAAAACTGTTTTTT | TRBD1 | TRBJ1-4 | TRBV5-1 | -
CASSFGGGRGDTQYF | TGTGCCAGCAGTTTTGGTGGGGGCCGAGGAGATACGCAGTATTTT | - | TRBJ2-3 | TRBV28 | -
CASILAGGYNEQFF | TGTGCCAGCATTCTAGCGGGAGGATACAATGAGCAGTTCTTC | TRBD2 | TRBJ2-1 | TRBV2 | -
CAISQGAGGNQPQHF | TGTGCCATCAGTCAGGGGGCTGGTGGCAATCAGCCCCAGCATTTT | TRBD1 | TRBJ1-5 | TRBV10-3 | -
CASTADSNEQFF | TGTGCCAGCACTGCGGACAGCAATGAGCAGTTCTTC | - | TRBJ2-1 | TRBV7-9 | -
CAWSYQTADSGNTIYF | TGTGCCTGGAGTTACCAGACCGCGGACTCTGGAAACACCATATATTTT | - | TRBJ1-3 | TRBV30 | -
CASSLQAGNKPQHF | TGTGCCAGCAGCTTACAGGCAGGTAATAAGCCCCAGCATTTT | - | TRBJ1-5 | TRBV7-2 | -
CASSVGPSHYTDTQYF | TGTGCCAGCAGCGTAGGACCTAGCCACTACACAGATACGCAGTATTTT | - | TRBJ2-3 | TRBV9 | -
CASSQGPQQPQHF | TGTGCCAGCAGCCAGGGACCTCAGCAGCCCCAGCATTTT | - | TRBJ1-5 | TRBV7-2 | -
CASSLLPRTGELGTQYF | TGTGCCAGCAGCTTGTTGCCACGAACAGGGGAGTTGGGGACCCAGTACTTC | TRBD1 | TRBJ2-5 | TRBV5-5 | few
CASSRRRDEQYF | TGTGCCAGCAGCAGGAGACGCGACGAGCAGTACTTC | - | TRBJ2-7 | TRBV2 | -
CASRTQDRLGGYTF | TGTGCCAGCAGAACCCAGGACAGGCTCGGGGGCTACACCTTC | TRBD1 | TRBJ1-2 | TRBV5-6 | -
CASSWKSTGGSGGYTF | TGTGCCAGCAGCTGGAAGTCGACAGGGGGATCGGGAGGCTACACCTTC | TRBD1 | TRBJ1-2 | TRBV5-4 | -